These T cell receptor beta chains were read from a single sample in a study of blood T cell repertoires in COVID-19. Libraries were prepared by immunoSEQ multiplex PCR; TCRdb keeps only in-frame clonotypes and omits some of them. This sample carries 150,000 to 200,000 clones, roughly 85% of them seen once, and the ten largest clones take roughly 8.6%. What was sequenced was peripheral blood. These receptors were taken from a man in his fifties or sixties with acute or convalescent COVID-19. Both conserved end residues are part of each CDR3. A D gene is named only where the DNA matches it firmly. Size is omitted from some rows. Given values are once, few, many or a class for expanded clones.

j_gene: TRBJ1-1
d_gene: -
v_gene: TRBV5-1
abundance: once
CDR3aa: CASSLIGAKNTEAFF
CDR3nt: TGCGCCAGCAGCTTGATAGGAGCGAAGAACACTGAAGCTTTCTTT

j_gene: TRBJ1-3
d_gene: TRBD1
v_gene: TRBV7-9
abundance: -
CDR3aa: CASSLSGTGKGNTIYF
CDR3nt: TGTGCCAGCAGCTTGTCCGGGACAGGGAAAGGAAACACCATATATTTT

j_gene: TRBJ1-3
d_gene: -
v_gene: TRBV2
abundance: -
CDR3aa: CASSRGSGNTIYF
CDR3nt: TGTGCCAGCAGCCGGGGCTCTGGAAACACCATATATTTT

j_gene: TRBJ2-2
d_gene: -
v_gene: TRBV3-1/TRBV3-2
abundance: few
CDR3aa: CASTVRVGADTGELFF
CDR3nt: TGTGCCAGCACCGTAAGGGTGGGGGCGGACACCGGGGAGCTGTTTTTT

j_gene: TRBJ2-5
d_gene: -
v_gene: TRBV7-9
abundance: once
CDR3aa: CASSLVGAHSAQYF
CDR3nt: TGTGCCAGCAGCTTAGTGGGCGCTCACAGTGCCCAGTACTTC

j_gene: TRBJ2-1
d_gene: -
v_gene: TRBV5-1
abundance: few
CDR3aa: CASSWGDFNEQFF
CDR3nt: TGCGCCAGCAGCTGGGGGGACTTCAATGAGCAGTTCTTC

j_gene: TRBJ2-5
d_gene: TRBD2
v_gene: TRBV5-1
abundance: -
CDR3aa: CASSLYSGRETQYF
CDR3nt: TGCGCCAGCAGCTTGTATAGCGGGCGGGAGACCCAGTACTTC

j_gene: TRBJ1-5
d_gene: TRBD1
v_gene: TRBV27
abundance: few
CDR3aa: CASSLDRGGQPQHF
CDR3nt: TGTGCCAGCAGTTTGGACAGGGGCGGTCAGCCCCAGCATTTT

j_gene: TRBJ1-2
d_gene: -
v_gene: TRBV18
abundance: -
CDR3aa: CASSPYESRGGYTF
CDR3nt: TGTGCCAGCTCACCATACGAGAGCCGGGGTGGCTACACCTTC

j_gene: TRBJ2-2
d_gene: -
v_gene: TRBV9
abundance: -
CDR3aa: CASDEGAGELFF
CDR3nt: TGTGCCAGCGACGAGGGCGCGGGGGAGCTGTTTTTT

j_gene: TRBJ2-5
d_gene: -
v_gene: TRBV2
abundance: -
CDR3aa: CASIMGGETQYF
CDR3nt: TGTGCCAGCATTATGGGCGGGGAGACCCAGTACTTC

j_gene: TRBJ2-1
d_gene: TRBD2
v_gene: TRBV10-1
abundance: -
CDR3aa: CASSESRLAESSYNEQFF
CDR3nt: TGCGCCAGCAGTGAGTCCCGACTAGCGGAAAGCTCCTACAATGAGCAGTTCTTC

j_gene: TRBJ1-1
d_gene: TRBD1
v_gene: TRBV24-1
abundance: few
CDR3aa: CATSDSPGKRGQLRPEAFF
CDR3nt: TGTGCCACCAGTGATTCACCAGGAAAGAGGGGACAGTTGCGGCCTGAAGCTTTCTTT

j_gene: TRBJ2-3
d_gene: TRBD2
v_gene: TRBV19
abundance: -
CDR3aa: CASSPVISGSGTDTQYF
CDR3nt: TGTGCCAGTAGTCCTGTGATTAGCGGGAGTGGTACAGATACGCAGTATTTT

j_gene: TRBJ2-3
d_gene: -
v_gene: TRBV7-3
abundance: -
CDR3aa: CASSSTGPTDTQYF
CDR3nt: TGTGCCAGCAGCTCGACAGGTCCGACAGATACGCAGTATTTT

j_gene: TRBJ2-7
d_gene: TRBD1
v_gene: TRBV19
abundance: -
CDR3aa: CASSTNRDRSSYEQYF
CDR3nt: TGTGCCAGTAGTACGAATCGGGACAGGAGCTCCTACGAGCAGTACTTC

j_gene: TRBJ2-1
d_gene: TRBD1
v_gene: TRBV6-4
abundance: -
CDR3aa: CASSDSTAGGNEQFF
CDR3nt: TGTGCCAGCAGTGACTCGACGGCAGGGGGCAATGAGCAGTTCTTC

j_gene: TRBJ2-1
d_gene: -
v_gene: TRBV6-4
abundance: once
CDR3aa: CANKRNNEQFF
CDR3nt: TGTGCCAACAAGCGTAACAATGAGCAGTTCTTC

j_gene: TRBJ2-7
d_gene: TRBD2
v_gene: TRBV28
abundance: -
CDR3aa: CASSSGLAGGYEQYF
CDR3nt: TGTGCCAGCAGCTCCGGACTAGCGGGAGGCTACGAGCAGTACTTC

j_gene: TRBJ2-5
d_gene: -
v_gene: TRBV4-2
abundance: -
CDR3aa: CASSQETSRGFGTQYF
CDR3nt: TGTGCCAGCAGCCAAGAGACTAGTCGGGGGTTTGGGACCCAGTACTTC

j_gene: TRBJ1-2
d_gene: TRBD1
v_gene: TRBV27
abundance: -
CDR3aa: CASSLYGQGAYGYTF
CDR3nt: TGTGCCAGCAGTTTGTACGGACAGGGCGCATATGGCTACACCTTC

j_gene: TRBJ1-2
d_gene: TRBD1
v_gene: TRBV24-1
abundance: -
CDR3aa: CATSDSGTGDAYGYTF
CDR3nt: TGTGCCACCAGTGATTCCGGGACAGGGGATGCCTATGGCTACACCTTC

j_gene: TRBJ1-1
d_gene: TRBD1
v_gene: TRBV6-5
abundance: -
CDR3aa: CASSYWTGKNTEAFF
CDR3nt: TGTGCCAGCAGTTACTGGACAGGAAAGAACACTGAAGCTTTCTTT

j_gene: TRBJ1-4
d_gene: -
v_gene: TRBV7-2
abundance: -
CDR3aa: CASSLGRGEKLFF
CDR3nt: TGTGCCAGCAGCTTAGGCAGGGGTGAAAAACTGTTTTTT

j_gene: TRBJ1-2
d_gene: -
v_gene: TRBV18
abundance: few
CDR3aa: CASSPRTSYGYTF
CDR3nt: TGTGCCAGCTCACCTAGGACAAGCTATGGCTACACCTTC

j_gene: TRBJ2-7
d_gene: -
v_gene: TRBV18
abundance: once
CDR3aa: CASSPPAGQSSYEQYF
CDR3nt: TGTGCCAGCTCACCACCGGCTGGACAGAGCTCCTACGAGCAGTACTTC

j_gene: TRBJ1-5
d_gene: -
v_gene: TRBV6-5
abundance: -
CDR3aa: CASSPDGGMNQPQHF
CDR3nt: TGTGCCAGCAGTCCTGACGGGGGGATGAATCAGCCCCAGCATTTT

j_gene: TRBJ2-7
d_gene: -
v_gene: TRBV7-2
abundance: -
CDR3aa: CASSGRQIYEQYF
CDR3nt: TGTGCCAGCAGCGGACGACAGATCTACGAGCAGTACTTC

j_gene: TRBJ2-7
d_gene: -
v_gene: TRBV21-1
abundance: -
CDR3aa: CASSKGGNRTCYEQYF
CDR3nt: TGTGCCAGCAGCAAAGGTGGCAACAGAACCTGTTACGAGCAGTACTTC

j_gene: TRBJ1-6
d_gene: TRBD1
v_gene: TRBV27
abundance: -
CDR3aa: CASYRGYNSPLHF
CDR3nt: TGTGCCAGCTACAGGGGGTATAATTCACCCCTCCACTTT

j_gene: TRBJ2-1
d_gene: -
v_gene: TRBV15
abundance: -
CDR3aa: CATSRAAKRNNEQFF
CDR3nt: TGTGCCACCAGCAGAGCAGCGAAAAGAAACAATGAGCAGTTCTTC

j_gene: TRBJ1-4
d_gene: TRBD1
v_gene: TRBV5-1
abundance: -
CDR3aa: CASSSPGGREKLFF
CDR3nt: TGCGCCAGCAGCTCCCCAGGGGGCCGAGAAAAACTGTTTTTT

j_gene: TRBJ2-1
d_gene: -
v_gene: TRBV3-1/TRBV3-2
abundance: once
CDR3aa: CASTPYPGYNEQFF
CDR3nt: TGTGCCAGCACCCCGTATCCCGGCTACAATGAGCAGTTCTTC

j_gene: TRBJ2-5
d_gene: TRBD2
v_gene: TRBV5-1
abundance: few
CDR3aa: CASSTGLAGGETQYF
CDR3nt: TGCGCCAGCAGCACCGGACTAGCGGGAGGGGAGACCCAGTACTTC